One sample yielded the 24 T cell receptor beta chains listed below, sequenced in a study of T cells in Graves' hyperthyroidism and ophthalmopathy. It was RNA transcripts that yielded the amplified TCR beta CDR3 regions. Carried out on the TCR CDR3, a first-round RT-PCR used the HTBI primer set. TCRdb reprocessed the multiplex PCR reads with MiXCR, giving one entry per CDR3 protein. The top ten clones hold more than 5% of a sample with roughly 580,000 distinct CDR3 sequences, more than 11% of them seen once. Sequencing was done on a sample of blood. These receptor sequences come from a woman in her twenties or thirties with Graves' hyperthyroidism that later progressed to Graves' ophthalmopathy.

This clonotype occurred many times. This sequence joins TRBV29-1 and TRBJ1-2; TRBD1 might be the D (5 bases). The CDR3 has 13 amino acids. The V end lost 2 bases, the J end lost 4 bases, and 11 bases lay between the germline ends. The germline V gene has CDR1 SQVTM and CDR2 ANQGSEA. In DNA form, the CDR3 reads TGCAGCGTTGAACCCGCAGGGACCTATGGCTACACCTTC. As protein: CSVEPAGTYGYTF.

This chain links TRBV6-2 or TRBV6-3 with TRBJ1-1; D is uncertain. Trimming cost V 6 bases and J 11 bases, with 16 bases left between them. The length of the CDR3 is 12 residues. Germline CDR1 MNHEY, CDR2 SVGEGT. CDR3 protein: CASRETPMRAFF. DNA for the CDR3: TGTGCCAGCAGGGAGACTCCGATGCGGGCTTTCTTT.

This clonotype was detected only a few times. This chain links TRBV4-1 with TRBJ1-6, with D possibly matching TRBD1 (5 bases). This CDR3 has 16 amino acids. Trimming cost V 0 bases and J 9 bases, with 15 bases left between them. Germline values: CDR1 MGHRA, CDR2 YSYEKL. In DNA form, the CDR3 reads TGCGCCAGCAGCCAAGATTGGGGGGGGACCACTTCACCCCTCCACTTT. Residues: CASSQDWGGTTSPLHF.

This clonotype occurred many times. The CDR3 reads CASSDRVETQYF. In DNA form, the CDR3 reads TGTGCCAGTAGTGACAGGGTAGAGACCCAGTACTTC. V usage is TRBV19 and J usage is TRBJ2-5; 7 bases are shared with TRBD1. The CDR3 is made up of 12 amino acids. The trim removed 5 bases at V and 4 bases at J, leaving 1 base unmatched. CDR1 is LNHDA and CDR2 is SQIVND in the germline V gene (reference sequence).

Turning to this clonotype: The CDR3 ends on some other residue instead of the conserved phenylalanine or tryptophan, so this is likely a read error. The limits of the CDR3 on the DNA are not certain, so only TCRdb's listed CDR3 is given. The CDR3 sequence: CASSEAGTGPDL. This chain links TRBV2 with TRBJ2-7; TRBD1, as called in the table, went unchecked against the DNA. The CDR3 spans 12 amino acids, including both terminal residues. CDR1 is SNHLY and CDR2 is FYNNEI in the germline V gene.

Many counts were recorded for this clonotype. CDR3 coding DNA: TGTGCCAGCTCACCACCCTCGAAACCTACAGATACGCAGTATTTT. Protein sequence: CASSPPSKPTDTQYF. The rearrangement joins TRBV18 to TRBJ2-3, with no clear D. V was shortened by 0 bases and J by 3 bases, with 10 bases between the two germline ends. This CDR3 has 15 amino acids. In germline, CDR1 is KGHSH, CDR2 LQKENI.

This clonotype has at least ten counts. This chain connects TRBV10-3 to TRBJ2-1; 14 nucleotides agree with TRBD2. Germline CDR1 ENHRY, CDR2 SYGVKD. The ends lost 5 bases at V and 9 bases at J; junction bases unmatched: 6. The CDR3 totals 15 residues. The CDR3 DNA sequence: TGTGCCATCAGTCCGGGACTAGCGGGAGTGGGTGAGCAGTTCTTC. Encoded protein: CAISPGLAGVGEQFF.

At least ten counts were recorded for this clonotype. This sequence joins TRBV12-3 or TRBV12-4 and TRBJ2-3; D is undetermined. Deletions cut 8 bases from V and 2 bases from J, with 20 bases between. The CDR3 totals 16 residues. CDR3 region: CASGSPRLSFTDTQYF. The CDR3 DNA reads as TGTGCCAGCGGGTCCCCTCGTCTTTCCTTCACAGATACGCAGTATTTT.

In its sample, this clonotype was seen a few times. This chain connects TRBV20-1 to TRBJ2-7, with TRBD1 as a possible D gene (5 bases). The V and J ends lost 1 base and 2 bases respectively, with 6 bases between them. The germline gives CDR1 DFQATT, CDR2 SNEGSKA (reference sequence). The CDR3 is made up of 12 amino acids. The CDR3 DNA sequence: TGCAGTGCTAGAGGACAGCCCTACGAGCAGTACTTC. Translating gives CSARGQPYEQYF.

This rearrangement joins TRBV27 to TRBJ2-7; D perhaps matches TRBD2 (5 bases). The CDR3 consists of 14 residues. The germline gives CDR1 MNHEY, CDR2 SMNVEV (reference sequence). V was trimmed by 8 bases and J by 0 bases, leaving 14 bases between them. The CDR3 nucleotides are TGTGCCAGCTCTGACCGGGGTGTCTCCTACGAGCAGTACTTC. The encoded protein is CASSDRGVSYEQYF.

Many counts were recorded for this clonotype. The chain is built from TRBV12-3 or TRBV12-4 and TRBJ1-1; D uncertain. This CDR3 comprises 14 residues. With 6 bases removed from V and 1 base from J, the gap between germline ends came to 12 bases. CDR3 sequence reads: CASRIGQQNTEAFF. CDR3 DNA: TGTGCCAGCAGGATAGGGCAGCAGAACACTGAAGCTTTCTTT.

This clonotype turned up a few times. The gene calls are TRBV11-2 and TRBJ1-5; D is uncertain. This CDR3 contains 13 residues. Germline CDR1 SGHAT, CDR2 FQNNGV. V was clipped by 3 bases and J by 3 bases, with 6 bases between them. CDR3 protein: CASSFAPNQPQHF. CDR3 sequence (DNA): TGTGCCAGCAGCTTTGCCCCCAATCAGCCCCAGCATTTT.

This clonotype appeared many times. The V call is TRBV2, the J call TRBJ2-5; no firm D call. The CDR3 has 11 residues. Trimming took off 6 bases at V and 14 bases at J, with 16 bases between the two ends. Germline V lookup: CDR1 SNHLY, CDR2 FYNNEI. The DNA of the CDR3 is TGTGCCAGCAGCGGTATAGACCCCCTTTACTTC. Its translation is CASSGIDPLYF. Full variable domain (remainder filled in from reference TRBV2 and TRBJ2-5): EPEVTQTPSHQVTQMGQEVILRCVPISNHLYFYWYRQILGQKVEFLVSFYNNEISEKSEIFDDQFSVERPDGSNFTLKIRSTKLEDSAMYFCASSGIDPLYFGPGTRLLVL.

This clonotype showed up many times. This rearrangement joins TRBV28 to TRBJ1-1; 8 bases align to TRBD1. The V and J ends lost 2 bases and 4 bases, in that order; junction bases with no gene match: 6. Germline V gives CDR1 MDHEN, CDR2 SYDVKM. There are 15 residues in the CDR3. The CDR3 protein is CASSLATTGVTEAFF. Here the CDR3 DNA reads TGTGCCAGCAGTTTAGCGACGACAGGGGTCACTGAAGCTTTCTTT. The full variable domain, in which reference TRBV28 and TRBJ1-1 provide the parts outside the CDR3, is DVKVTQSSRYLVKRTGEKVFLECVQDMDHENMFWYRQDPGLGLRLIYFSYDVKMKEKGDIPEGYSVSREKKERFSLILESASTNQTSMYLCASSLATTGVTEAFFGQGTRLTVV.

This clonotype was detected many times. The chain links TRBV7-2 to TRBJ2-7, with unresolved D. Trimming took off 3 bases at V and 5 bases at J, with 14 bases between the two ends. The CDR3 covers 14 residues. Germline V lookup: CDR1 SGHTA, CDR2 FQGNSA. CDR3 in DNA: TGTGCCAGCAGCTTCCGGCGAGGACGGGACGAGCAGTACTTC. Translated, it gives CASSFRRGRDEQYF.

This clonotype was detected many times. The chain links TRBV27 to TRBJ1-2; D gene uncertain. The CDR3 contains 14 residues. Germline assignment: CDR1 MNHEY and CDR2 SMNVEV (reference sequence). V gave up 0 bases and J gave up 4 bases, with 9 bases separating them. The CDR3 DNA reads TGTGCCAGCAGTTTATCTGGGCCACTCTATGGCTACACCTTC. It translates to CASSLSGPLYGYTF.

For this clonotype: This may be a read error, as it is one base from a much larger clone. J is TRBJ2-1 and V is TRBV7-3; TRBD2 matches 7 bases. The CDR3 is made up of 15 amino acids. Per germline, CDR1 SGHTA and CDR2 FQGTGA. CDR3 DNA sequence: TGTGCCAGCAGCGTTACTAGCGATCCGTACAATGAGCAGCTCTTC. It codes for CASSVTSDPYNEQLF.

Note on this clonotype: This may be a read error, as it is one base from a much larger clone. This sequence joins TRBV27 and TRBJ2-1, with 8 bases matching TRBD2. The CDR3 contains 14 residues. The junction had 12 bases not matched to a gene; V was cut back by 8 bases and J by 9 bases. Germline CDR1 and CDR2: MNHEY and SMNVEV (reference sequence). The CDR3 loop reads CASGVAGGYTEQFF. As DNA, the CDR3 is TGTGCCAGCGGTGTCGCGGGAGGATATACTGAGCAGTTCTTC.

The chain has TRBV19 and TRBJ2-2; TRBD1 is a possible D gene (7 bases). Between the trimmed V and J ends, which lost 5 bases and 6 bases, there was a span of 16 bases. This CDR3 has 15 amino acids. Germline-derived CDR1 and CDR2 are LNHDA and SQIVND (reference sequence). CDR3 sequence reads: CASSPQGEVAGELFF. Here the CDR3 DNA reads TGTGCCAGTAGTCCCCAGGGGGAGGTTGCCGGGGAGCTGTTTTTT.

The chain links TRBV6-2 or TRBV6-3 to TRBJ2-3, with TRBD2 identical over 12 bases. Germline V CDR1 and CDR2: MNHEY, SVGEGT. The CDR3 sequence is 17 residues long. V shed 7 bases, J shed 2 bases, and the junction held 10 bases outside the gene matches. The CDR3 nucleotides are TGTGCCAGCACCAAAAGAGGACTAGCGGGGAACACAGATACGCAGTATTTT. It yields the protein CASTKRGLAGNTDTQYF.

This chain joins TRBV29-1 and TRBJ1-2; D is uncertain. The length of the CDR3 is 13 residues. Germline V gene sequence: CDR1 SQVTM, CDR2 ANQGSEA. The germline V and J ends were trimmed by 0 bases and 2 bases, with 7 bases remaining between them. The CDR3 DNA sequence: TGCAGCGTTGAAGATTCCCGGAACTATGGCTACACCTTC. Amino acid sequence: CSVEDSRNYGYTF.

This clonotype was counted at least ten times. This rearrangement joins TRBV19 to TRBJ2-1; 7 nucleotides align to TRBD2. Losses at the gene ends were 5 bases for V and 2 bases for J; bases not matched to a gene: 6. The CDR3 loop spans 15 amino acids. Germline V lookup: CDR1 LNHDA, CDR2 SQIVND (reference sequence). CDR3 sequence reads: CASSFSGTTYNEQFF. In DNA form, the CDR3 reads TGTGCCAGTAGTTTCAGCGGGACGACCTACAATGAGCAGTTCTTC.

This clonotype was observed at least ten times. The chain carries TRBV15 and TRBJ1-1; D is perhaps TRBD1 (6 bases). The CDR3 contains 13 residues. Trimming removed 7 bases from V and 5 bases from J, with 14 bases in between. Germline loops: CDR1 LNHNV, CDR2 YYDKDF (reference sequence). The CDR3 bases are TGTGCCACCAAGTCACAGGGCTCAACTGAAGCTTTCTTT. Protein sequence: CATKSQGSTEAFF.

This chain joins TRBV24-1 and TRBJ2-3; unclear D gene. Germline V gene data show CDR1 as KGHDR and CDR2 as SFDVKD. V was pared by 3 bases and J by 6 bases, with 15 bases between. The CDR3 runs to 15 residues. CDR3 protein: CATSDKVLWADTQYF. The DNA for the CDR3 is TGTGCCACCAGTGATAAGGTCCTCTGGGCGGATACGCAGTATTTT.